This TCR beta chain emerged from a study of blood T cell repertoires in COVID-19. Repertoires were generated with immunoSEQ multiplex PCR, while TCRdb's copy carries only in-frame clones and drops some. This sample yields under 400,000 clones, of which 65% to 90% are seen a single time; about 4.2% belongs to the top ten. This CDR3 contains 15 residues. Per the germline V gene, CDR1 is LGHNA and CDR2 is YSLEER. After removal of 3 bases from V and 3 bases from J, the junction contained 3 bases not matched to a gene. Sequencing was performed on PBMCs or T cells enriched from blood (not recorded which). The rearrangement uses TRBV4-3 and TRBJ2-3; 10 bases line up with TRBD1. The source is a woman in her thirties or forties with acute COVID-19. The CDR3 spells CASSQGQGRTDTQYF. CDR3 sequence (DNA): TGCGCCAGCAGCCAGGGACAGGGGAGGACAGATACGCAGTATTTT.